This note documents a single TCR beta chain sequence. This clonotype was picked up many times. Its target antigen remains unknown. No base-level quality is on record; no much larger clone is a single base apart. This record comes from a study of T cell repertoires in cytomegalovirus infection (dated by TCRdb to 2018 to 2020). For the wider study: Donor HLA type was relevant to the analysis, as public TCR beta signatures indicated carriage of CMV infection together with the matching HLA type. The full study reports these points: In both this cohort and an independent cohort of some 350 donors, the cumulative frequency of public TCR beta family members distinguished carriers of CMV infection plus the relevant HLA type. The ex vivo response was dominated by HLA-C-restricted CMV-specific TCR beta clonotypes, which also provided the single most frequent clonotype in two of eight donors.

Sequenced on an Illumina HiSeq 1500. TCRdb reworked the public reads: Q25 trimming with fastp, MiXCR clone assembly, productive beta chains retained. Rows with one shared CDR3 protein collapse into an entry with the most common genes and DNA. The sample table contains more than 150,000 distinct CDR3 sequences; only one count was recorded for roughly a fifth of them. The ten largest clones capture approximately 2.9% of the sample. A distance of 12 bases separates the germline ends of V and J, which lose 0 bases and 0 bases respectively. The CDR3 spans 17 residues, from the cysteine through the phenylalanine. The sequence is cut down to CDR3 DNA, 51 bases in frame from base 1. Taken from the germline V gene, the CDR1 and CDR2 loops are MNHNS and SASEGT.

Sequencing was done on a sample of PBMCs. The source is a human donor in good health (CMV status not recorded). Some clones in this sample may be carry-over from other donors' samples. The chain is assembled from TRBV6-1 and TRBJ1-5; perhaps TRBD1 is the D gene, with 6 bases matching. CDR3 reads: CASSEASTGRSNQPQHF. The DNA is TGTGCCAGCAGTGAAGCATCGACAGGACGTAGCAATCAGCCCCAGCATTTT.